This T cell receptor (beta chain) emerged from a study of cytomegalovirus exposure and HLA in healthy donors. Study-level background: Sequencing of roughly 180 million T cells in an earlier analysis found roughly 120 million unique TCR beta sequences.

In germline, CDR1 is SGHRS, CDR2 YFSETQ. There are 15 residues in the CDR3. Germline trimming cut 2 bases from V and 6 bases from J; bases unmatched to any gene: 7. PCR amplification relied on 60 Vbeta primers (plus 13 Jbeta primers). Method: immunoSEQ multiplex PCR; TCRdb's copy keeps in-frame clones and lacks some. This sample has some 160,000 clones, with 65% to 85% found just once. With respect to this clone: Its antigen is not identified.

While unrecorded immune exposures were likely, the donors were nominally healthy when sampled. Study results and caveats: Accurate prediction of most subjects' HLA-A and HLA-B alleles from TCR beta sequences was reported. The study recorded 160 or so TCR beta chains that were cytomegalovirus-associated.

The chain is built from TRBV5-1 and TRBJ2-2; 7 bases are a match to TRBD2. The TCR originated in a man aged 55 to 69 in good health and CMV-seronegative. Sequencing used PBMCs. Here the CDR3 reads CASSFGRGIAGELFF. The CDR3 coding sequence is TGCGCCAGCAGCTTTGGGAGGGGAATCGCCGGGGAGCTGTTTTTT.